The entry that follows covers one TCR beta chain sequence. The antigen remains unidentified. The data were produced by immunoSEQ multiplex PCR, yet TCRdb's version contains in-frame clones alone and is incomplete. This sample has about 33,000 clones, with roughly 78% found just once. The record originates from a study of T cells in localized non-small cell lung cancer. The study, taken as a whole, reports: Owing to sequencing of a solitary tumor region, heterogeneity cannot be discounted.

CDR1 is SEHNR and CDR2 is FQNEAQ in the germline V gene (reference sequence). The CDR3 runs 16 residues. Trimming removed 4 bases from V and 5 bases from J; junction bases left unmatched: 10. This TCR was recovered from a male donor older than 55 with stage III squamous cell lung carcinoma. The rearrangement joins TRBV7-9 to TRBJ2-5; 10 nucleotides line up with TRBD2. The specimen was peripheral blood, collected before any cancer treatment. This CDR3 is CASSSLAGVSGETQYF. In DNA form, the CDR3 reads TGTGCCAGCAGCTCTCTAGCGGGAGTCAGTGGGGAGACCCAGTACTTC. Based on the CDR3 plus reference TRBV7-9 and TRBJ2-5, the full variable domain is DTGVSQNPRHKITKRGQNVTFRCDPISEHNRLYWYRQTLGQGPEFLTYFQNEAQLEKSRLLSDRFSAERPKGSFSTLEIQRTEQGDSAMYLCASSSLAGVSGETQYFGPGTRLLVL.